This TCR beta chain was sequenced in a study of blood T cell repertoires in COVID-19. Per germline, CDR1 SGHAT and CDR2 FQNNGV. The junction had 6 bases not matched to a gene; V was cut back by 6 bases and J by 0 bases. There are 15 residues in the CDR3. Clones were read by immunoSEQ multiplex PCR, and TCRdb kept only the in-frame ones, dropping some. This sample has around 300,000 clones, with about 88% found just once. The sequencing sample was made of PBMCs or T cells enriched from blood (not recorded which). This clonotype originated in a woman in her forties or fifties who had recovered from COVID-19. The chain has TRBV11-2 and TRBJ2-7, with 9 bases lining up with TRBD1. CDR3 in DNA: TGTGCCAGCAGACCCGGGACAGGGATCTCCTACGAGCAGTACTTC. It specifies CASRPGTGISYEQYF.